This TCR beta chain stems from a study of blood T cell repertoires in COVID-19. Study background: Whether acute or convalescent, the COVID-19 samples came from the United States, Italy and Spain. From T cells, B-cell-depleted T cells, or PBMCs came the material, which was cDNA or gDNA.

In the original processing: From reference gene primer amplification, estimates of nucleated cell counts were derived. The protocol was immunoSEQ multiplex PCR, while the TCRdb copy is restricted to in-frame clones and leaves out a portion. V and J calls and clone size come straight from that table; D and trimming were deduced from the DNA. The table records approximately 100,000 clones, approximately 92% of them present only once. Germline CDR1 SGHRS, CDR2 YFSETQ. V lost 5 bases to trimming and J lost 6 bases, with 12 bases between them. The CDR3 sequence is 12 residues long. In its sample, this clone was seen a few times.

This chain joins TRBV5-1 and TRBJ2-7, with TRBD2 as a possible D gene (5 bases). The TCR originated in a man aged 45-65 years with active COVID-19. Sequenced input: peripheral blood. In nucleotides, the CDR3 is TGCGCCAGCAGGGACTTAAACTCCGAGCAGTACTTC. Its protein product is CASRDLNSEQYF.